This is a list of T cell receptor beta chains from one sample in a study of post-analysis software for immune sequencing data. TCRdb re-analysed the PCR reads in MiXCR, keeping a single row per CDR3 protein. The table has approximately 690,000 distinct CDR3 sequences, 59% seen once. Sample: blood. These TCRs come from a girl aged 2 to 10 with multiple sclerosis. CDR3s include the opening cysteine and the closing phenylalanine or tryptophan. A D gene is named only where the DNA matches it firmly. Clone size is given for some rows only: seen once, a few or many times, or a class if the clone is expanded.

V	size	D	length	J	CDR3	DNA
TRBV7-9	.	TRBD2	16	TRBJ2-3	CASSPRLAGPHGTQYF	TGTGCCAGCAGCCCCCGACTAGCGGGACCACACGGTACGCAGTATTTT
TRBV12-3/TRBV12-4	.	.	15	TRBJ2-3	CASSLWGPGTDTQYF	TGTGCCAGCAGTTTATGGGGTCCGGGCACAGATACGCAGTATTTT
TRBV6-2/TRBV6-3	.	.	16	TRBJ2-1	CASSHWPGSSYNEQFF	TGTGCCAGCAGCCACTGGCCGGGGAGCTCCTACAATGAGCAGTTCTTC
TRBV4-1	.	.	16	TRBJ1-6	CASSQEGRLNNSPLHF	TGCGCCAGCAGCCAAGAGGGGAGACTAAATAATTCACCCCTCCACTTT
TRBV30	.	TRBD1	14	TRBJ2-7	CAWAPGTGGYEQYF	TGTGCCTGGGCTCCCGGGACAGGGGGCTACGAGCAGTACTTC
TRBV10-3	.	.	13	TRBJ1-2	CAISESARYGYTF	TGTGCCATCAGTGAGTCGGCCCGCTATGGCTACACCTTC
TRBV5-1	.	.	16	TRBJ2-1	CASSLTTAPSYNEQFF	TGCGCCAGCAGCTTGACGACAGCTCCCTCCTACAATGAGCAGTTCTTC
TRBV5-1	.	.	16	TRBJ2-5	CASSLDLDVPQETQYF	TGCGCCAGCAGCTTGGATTTGGACGTCCCGCAAGAGACCCAGTACTTC
TRBV29-1	few	.	12	TRBJ2-7	CSVVTGNSEQYF	TGCAGCGTTGTGACGGGGAATAGCGAGCAGTACTTC
TRBV20-1	.	TRBD2	15	TRBJ2-1	CSAPLRGGPYNEQFF	TGCAGTGCCCCTTTGCGGGGGGGCCCCTACAATGAGCAGTTCTTC
TRBV29-1	.	TRBD1	13	TRBJ1-1	CSVEGTVNTEAFF	TGCAGCGTAGAAGGGACAGTGAACACTGAAGCTTTCTTT
TRBV5-5	.	.	15	TRBJ1-5	CASIAGGRGNQPQHF	TGTGCCAGCATCGCCGGGGGCCGGGGCAATCAGCCCCAGCATTTT
TRBV29-1	.	TRBD1	13	TRBJ1-1	CSGGTGGDTEAFF	TGCAGCGGTGGGACAGGGGGTGACACTGAAGCTTTCTTT
TRBV6-5	.	.	14	TRBJ1-2	CASRDPGANYGYTF	TGTGCCAGCAGAGACCCGGGAGCTAACTATGGCTACACCTTC
TRBV6-5	few	TRBD1	14	TRBJ1-2	CASSYSGQDYGYTF	TGTGCCAGCAGTTACTCGGGACAGGACTATGGCTACACCTTC
TRBV29-1	.	.	12	TRBJ1-1	CSVVGTNTEAFF	TGCAGCGTTGTGGGGACGAACACTGAAGCTTTCTTT
TRBV20-1	.	.	12	TRBJ1-1	CSARGEGAEAFF	TGCAGTGCTAGAGGCGAGGGGGCTGAAGCTTTCTTT
TRBV20-1	.	.	18	TRBJ2-5	CSAREGASIIPQQETQYF	TGCAGTGCTAGAGAGGGGGCGTCGATAATACCACAACAAGAGACCCAGTACTTC
TRBV11-2	few	.	13	TRBJ1-2	CASSLRDLYGYTF	TGTGCCAGCAGCTTACGTGATCTCTATGGCTACACCTTC
TRBV12-3/TRBV12-4	many	.	11	TRBJ2-7	CASSREYEQYF	TGTGCCAGCAGCCGCGAGTACGAGCAGTACTTC
TRBV10-3	.	TRBD1	16	TRBJ1-2	CAISEPGTGGIYGYTF	TGTGCCATCAGTGAGCCGGGGACAGGGGGCATCTATGGCTACACCTTC
TRBV29-1	.	TRBD1	12	TRBJ1-1	CSVERGQTEAFF	TGCAGCGTTGAGAGGGGGCAGACTGAAGCTTTCTTT
TRBV12-3/TRBV12-4	.	.	14	TRBJ1-5	CASSQISMDQPQHF	TGTGCCAGCAGCCAGATTTCTATGGATCAGCCCCAGCATTTT
TRBV12-3/TRBV12-4	.	TRBD2	12	TRBJ2-1	CASSSTSGEQFF	TGTGCCAGCAGTTCCACTAGCGGGGAACAGTTCTTC
TRBV5-5	.	.	14	TRBJ2-5	CASSLQGSPETQYF	TGTGCCAGCAGCTTGCAGGGCAGTCCAGAGACCCAGTACTTC
TRBV7-9	.	.	12	TRBJ1-2	CASSLDVPGYTF	TGTGCCAGCAGCTTAGACGTTCCTGGCTACACCTTC
TRBV5-1	few	TRBD2	15	TRBJ2-1	CASSSQAGGNNEQFF	TGCGCCAGCAGCTCCCAAGCGGGAGGAAACAATGAGCAGTTCTTC
TRBV11-2	.	.	15	TRBJ2-1	CASSLNPLENNEQFF	TGTGCCAGCAGCTTAAATCCCCTAGAGAACAATGAGCAGTTCTTC
TRBV5-8	.	.	14	TRBJ1-5	CASSLSDGNQPRHF	TGTGCCAGCAGCTTGTCAGACGGCAATCAGCCCCGGCATTTT
TRBV5-1	.	TRBD2	15	TRBJ2-3	CASSLGLAFTDTQYF	TGCGCCAGCAGCTTGGGACTAGCGTTCACAGATACGCAGTATTTT
TRBV18	.	.	13	TRBJ1-1	CASSTGMDTEAFF	TGTGCCAGCTCGACGGGAATGGACACTGAAGCTTTCTTT
TRBV3-1	few	.	15	TRBJ2-7	CASSQDSSPYYEQYF	TGTGCCAGCAGCCAAGACAGCTCCCCCTACTACGAGCAGTACTTC
TRBV20-1	.	.	17	TRBJ2-3	CSARDQNWDLPTDTQYF	TGCAGTGCTAGAGATCAAAATTGGGACCTTCCCACAGATACGCAGTATTTT
TRBV20-1	.	.	14	TRBJ1-2	CSASLAGRRGGYTF	TGCAGTGCTAGTTTGGCAGGACGCCGAGGGGGCTACACCTTC
TRBV20-1	few	.	15	TRBJ1-2	CSASRGQGIFYGYTF	TGCAGTGCTAGTCGAGGGCAAGGGATATTCTATGGCTACACCTTC
TRBV12-3/TRBV12-4	few	.	14	TRBJ2-7	CASSLKTTGYEQYF	TGTGCCAGCAGTCTTAAGACTACGGGCTACGAGCAGTACTTC
TRBV7-9	.	.	14	TRBJ1-4	CASSSPWTNEKLFF	TGTGCCAGCAGCTCACCTTGGACTAATGAAAAACTGTTTTTT
TRBV5-1	.	.	16	TRBJ1-1	CASSLLSGTPDTEAFF	TGCGCCAGCAGCCTTCTTTCCGGGACACCAGACACTGAAGCTTTCTTT
TRBV5-1	few	.	15	TRBJ2-5	CASSPGTERTETQYF	TGCGCCAGCAGCCCTGGGACGGAAAGGACAGAGACCCAGTACTTC
TRBV7-9	.	.	13	TRBJ1-2	CASSFRVHYGYTF	TGTGCCAGCAGCTTCAGGGTACACTATGGCTACACCTTC
TRBV19	.	.	15	TRBJ2-6	CASSQQGSGANVLTF	TGTGCCAGTAGTCAACAGGGCTCTGGGGCCAACGTCCTGACTTTC
TRBV7-9	few	TRBD1	16	TRBJ2-5	CASSNVRDRANNEQYF	TGTGCCAGCAGCAACGTCCGGGACAGGGCTAACAATGAGCAGTACTTC
TRBV6-5	.	TRBD2	18	TRBJ2-7	CASSYSPGTSGTPPEQYF	TGTGCCAGCAGTTACTCGCCGGGGACTAGCGGGACCCCGCCCGAGCAGTACTTC
TRBV16	.	TRBD1	15	TRBJ2-7	CASSHPGTGRAEQYF	TGTGCCAGCAGCCATCCCGGGACAGGGAGGGCCGAGCAGTACTTC
TRBV5-1	few	.	13	TRBJ2-5	CASSLDTLETQYF	TGCGCCAGCAGCTTGGACACCTTAGAGACCCAGTACTTC
TRBV12-3/TRBV12-4	.	.	14	TRBJ1-2	CASSLPQANYGYTF	TGTGCCAGCAGTTTACCACAGGCGAACTATGGCTACACCTTC